Below, 28 T cell receptor beta chains from the same sample are listed, as sequenced in a study of cytomegalovirus exposure and HLA in healthy donors. In the PCR, 60 Vbeta and 13 Jbeta primers were used. Assay: immunoSEQ multiplex PCR; the TCRdb copy retains only in-frame clones and omits some. Seen in this sample are 45,000 to 60,000 clones; the ten most common clones hold roughly 7%. The specimen was PBMCs. These receptors were collected from a woman in her 40s in good health and CMV-seronegative.

The chain couples TRBV28 to TRBJ1-2, with 9 bases aligning to TRBD1. J gave up 7 bases and V 6 bases, and 9 bases lay outside the gene matches. CDR3 length: 14 amino acids. Germline CDR1 reads MDHEN; CDR2 reads SYDVKM. For the CDR3, the DNA is TGTGCCAGCAGGGACACAGGGGGCGCGGGTGGCTACACCTTC. Amino acids: CASRDTGGAGGYTF.

This sequence joins TRBV5-1 and TRBJ2-5, with D tentatively TRBD2 (7 bases). Trimming pared 1 base from V and 7 bases from J, leaving 11 bases between. CDR3 length equals 13 residues. CDR1 is SGHRS, CDR2 YFSETQ, per germline. CDR3 residues: CASSLTGRGTQYF. The CDR3 DNA reads TGCGCCAGCAGCTTGACAGGGAGGGGGACCCAGTACTTC. Using reference TRBV5-1 and TRBJ2-5 for the parts outside the CDR3, the full variable domain is KAGVTQTPRYLIKTRGQQVTLSCSPISGHRSVSWYQQTPGQGLQFLFEYFSETQRNKGNFPGRFSGRQFSNSRSEMNVSTLELGDSALYLCASSLTGRGTQYFGPGTRLLVL.

V and J are TRBV5-6 and TRBJ2-1, with 8 bases fitting TRBD1. Germline assignment: CDR1 SGHDT and CDR2 YYEEEE. The CDR3 sequence is 15 residues long. Germline trimming cut 5 bases from V and 7 bases from J; bases unmatched to any gene: 11. CDR3 in amino acids: CASSYADRVGNEQFF. As DNA, the CDR3 is TGTGCCAGCAGTTATGCGGACAGGGTAGGGAATGAGCAGTTCTTC.

CDR3 residues: CASIRTGANYGYTF. CDR3 DNA: TGTGCCAGCATCCGGACAGGGGCTAACTATGGCTACACCTTC. The V and J genes are TRBV7-9 and TRBJ1-2; 9 bases map to TRBD1. The J segment lost 0 bases and the V segment lost 7 bases, leaving 3 bases of the junction unmatched. The CDR3 contains 14 residues. Germline CDR1 and CDR2: SEHNR and FQNEAQ (reference sequence).

The rearrangement joins TRBV7-2 to TRBJ1-2; possible D gene TRBD1, 6 bases. The germline gives CDR1 SGHTA, CDR2 FQGNSA. The CDR3 runs 11 residues. V was cut by 5 bases and J by 8 bases, with 9 bases left in between. CDR3 coding DNA: TGTGCCAGCAGCGCAGGACAGGGCTACACCTTC. It translates to CASSAGQGYTF.

This sequence joins TRBV28 and TRBJ2-1, with D uncertain. The CDR3 spans 11 residues. From germline, CDR1 is MDHEN and CDR2 SYDVKM. V lost 3 bases to trimming and J lost 12 bases, with 9 bases between them. In nucleotides, the CDR3 is TGTGCCAGCAGTTTTTATCAGGTGCAGTTCTTC. As protein: CASSFYQVQFF. The complete variable domain, with remaining parts taken from reference TRBV28 and TRBJ2-1, reads DVKVTQSSRYLVKRTGEKVFLECVQDMDHENMFWYRQDPGLGLRLIYFSYDVKMKEKGDIPEGYSVSREKKERFSLILESASTNQTSMYLCASSFYQVQFFGPGTRLTVL.

The rearrangement uses TRBV28 and TRBJ1-2, with D perhaps matching TRBD1 (5 bases). CDR1 MDHEN and CDR2 SYDVKM come from the germline V gene. The CDR3 loop spans 13 amino acids. Trimming removed 6 bases from V and 2 bases from J, with 10 bases in between. CDR3 DNA sequence: TGTGCCAGCAGCTTAGACAGAAACTATGGCTACACCTTC. This codes for CASSLDRNYGYTF.

This chain links TRBV30 with TRBJ1-1, with D possibly TRBD1 on 6 matching bases. Trimming removed 4 bases at V and 5 bases at J, with 17 bases between. The CDR3 has 14 residues. CDR1 and CDR2 from the germline V gene are GTSNPN and SVGIG (reference sequence). In DNA form, the CDR3 reads TGTGCCTGGACCGTGGTTGGGGGCGCGACTGAAGCTTTCTTT. Amino acid sequence: CAWTVVGGATEAFF.

The V call is TRBV5-4, the J call TRBJ2-5, with TRBD2 matching over 7 bases. The CDR3 consists of 13 residues. The junction had 2 bases not matched to a gene; V was cut back by 3 bases and J by 3 bases. Per the germline V gene, CDR1 is SGHNT and CDR2 is YYREEE (reference sequence). The CDR3 is CASSSRGEETQYF. The CDR3 DNA reads as TGTGCCAGCAGCTCCCGGGGGGAAGAGACCCAGTACTTC.

The CDR3 DNA follows: TGTGCCAGCAGTTCCTTTAGCGGTTCGTCAAATACGCAGTATTTT. This gives the protein CASSSFSGSSNTQYF. The chain combines TRBV6-5 with TRBJ2-3; possible D gene TRBD2, 6 bases. The CDR3 is made up of 15 amino acids. Germline V lookup: CDR1 MNHEY, CDR2 SVGAGI. The V end was cut by 4 bases, the J end by 7 bases, with 18 bases between.

The rearrangement links TRBV19 to TRBJ1-6; 9 bases fit TRBD1. The CDR3 totals 18 residues. Trimming at V came to 3 bases and at J to 5 bases, leaving 11 bases not matched to a gene. CDR1 LNHDA and CDR2 SQIVND come from the germline V gene (reference sequence). The CDR3 nucleotides are TGTGCCAGTAGTATTCGACAGGGGGTAGGATGGGATAATTCACCCCTCCACTTT. It translates to CASSIRQGVGWDNSPLHF.

This chain's CDR3 is CASRSGQGVFNEQFF. The CDR3 DNA is TGTGCCAGCAGATCGGGACAGGGGGTCTTCAATGAGCAGTTCTTC. This chain uses TRBV2 with TRBJ2-1; 11 positions agree with TRBD1. CDR1 is SNHLY, CDR2 FYNNEI, per germline. The CDR3 length is 15 residues. V lost 6 bases, J lost 6 bases, and 7 bases stayed unmatched.

J is TRBJ2-7 and V is TRBV6-5; 9 bases are a match to TRBD2. This CDR3 has 15 residues. Germline V CDR1 and CDR2: MNHEY, SVGAGI. V shed 2 bases and J 3 bases; nucleotides not matched to a gene: 5. Here the CDR3 reads CASSYSSGGSYEQYF. CDR3 sequence (DNA): TGTGCCAGCAGTTACAGTAGCGGGGGCAGCTACGAGCAGTACTTC.

The gene calls are TRBV10-3 and TRBJ2-7; 13 positions agree with TRBD2. This CDR3 spans 14 amino acids. The V and J ends lost 6 bases and 5 bases, in that order; junction bases with no gene match: 4. Germline lookup yields CDR1 ENHRY and CDR2 SYGVKD. The CDR3 DNA reads TGTGCCATCAGCCGCGGGACTAGCGGGAACGAGCAGTACTTC. Its translation: CAISRGTSGNEQYF.

The gene calls are TRBV5-8 and TRBJ1-1; no reliable D call. The V gene lost 2 bases and the J gene lost 3 bases, with 8 bases spanning the gap. CDR3 length equals 13 residues. Germline CDR1 SGHTS, CDR2 YDEGEE. CDR3 protein: CASSFEPDTEAFF. CDR3 nucleotide sequence: TGTGCCAGCAGCTTTGAACCGGACACTGAAGCTTTCTTT.

In nucleotides, the CDR3 is TGCGCCAGCAGTCAATCCGGACAGAAATACGAGCAGTACTTC. This translates into CASSQSGQKYEQYF. The genes are TRBV23-1 and TRBJ2-7; possibly TRBD1 for D (6 bases). TRBV23-1 falls under the ORF class, with uncertain function. There are 14 residues in the CDR3. Trimming pared 0 bases from V and 4 bases from J, leaving 10 bases between.

The chain combines TRBV5-1 with TRBJ2-1; D perhaps matches TRBD2 (6 bases). The V end lost 6 bases, the J end lost 5 bases, and 15 bases lay between the germline ends. The CDR3 loop spans 14 amino acids. Germline CDR1 and CDR2: SGHRS and YFSETQ. CDR3 in DNA: TGCGCCAGCACGACACTAGCCCCTGACAATGAGCAGTTCTTC. Protein product: CASTTLAPDNEQFF. Full variable domain (remainder filled in from reference TRBV5-1 and TRBJ2-1): KAGVTQTPRYLIKTRGQQVTLSCSPISGHRSVSWYQQTPGQGLQFLFEYFSETQRNKGNFPGRFSGRQFSNSRSEMNVSTLELGDSALYLCASTTLAPDNEQFFGPGTRLTVL.

The J gene is TRBJ1-2, the V gene TRBV9; a weak D match, TRBD1 (5 bases). The V end was cut by 3 bases, the J end by 7 bases, with 22 bases between. This CDR3 has 16 amino acids. Germline CDR1 is SGDLS and CDR2 is YYNGEE. The CDR3 protein is CASSATARVGIVGYTF. CDR3 in DNA: TGTGCCAGCAGCGCCACAGCCAGGGTGGGAATTGTTGGCTACACCTTC. The variable domain in full, with the rest retrieved from reference TRBV9 and TRBJ1-2, is DSGVTQTPKHLITATGQRVTLRCSPRSGDLSVYWYQQSLDQGLQFLIQYYNGEERAKGNILERFSAQQFPDLHSELNLSSLELGDSALYFCASSATARVGIVGYTFGSGTRLTVV.

This chain connects TRBV5-1 to TRBJ1-6; D perhaps matches TRBD1 (6 bases). V lost 7 bases and J 10 bases, leaving 21 bases between the germline ends. The CDR3 consists of 15 residues. The V gene's germline CDR1 is SGHRS and CDR2 YFSETQ. This chain's CDR3 is CASATGGQGHSPLHF. The CDR3 region has the DNA TGCGCCAGCGCCACTGGGGGCCAGGGCCACTCACCCCTCCACTTT.

The rearrangement links TRBV18 to TRBJ2-5; 10 positions match TRBD2. The V and J ends lost 3 bases and 1 base, in that order; junction bases with no gene match: 5. Germline V CDR1 and CDR2: KGHSH, LQKENI. The CDR3 consists of 16 residues. CDR3 nucleotide sequence: TGTGCCAGCTCACCTTTAGCGGGGGGCCTCCAAGAGACCCAGTACTTC. Protein: CASSPLAGGLQETQYF. Variable domain in full (rest from reference TRBV18 and TRBJ2-5): NAGVMQNPRHLVRRRGQEARLRCSPMKGHSHVYWYRQLPEEGLKFMVYLQKENIIDESGMPKERFSAEFPKEGPSILRIQQVVRGDSAAYFCASSPLAGGLQETQYFGPGTRLLVL.

The V gene is TRBV5-6, the J gene TRBJ1-6; weak D call: TRBD1 (5 bases). V shed 4 bases and J shed 0 bases, with 11 bases lying between them. The CDR3 loop spans 16 amino acids. Germline CDR1 SGHDT, CDR2 YYEEEE. The CDR3 region has the DNA TGTGCCAGCAGCCCGCGGGACGGCTCCTATAATTCACCCCTCCACTTT. Translation: CASSPRDGSYNSPLHF.

The V call is TRBV6-1, the J call TRBJ2-7; 8 bases are a match to TRBD1. The CDR3 covers 15 residues. CDR1 is MNHNS and CDR2 is SASEGT in the germline V gene. J gave up 2 bases and V 4 bases, and 7 bases lay outside the gene matches. CDR3 amino acids: CASSALDRGAYEQYF. The CDR3, as DNA: TGTGCCAGCAGTGCGTTAGACAGGGGCGCCTACGAGCAGTACTTC.

V and J are TRBV19 and TRBJ1-2; D unclear. Looked up from germline, CDR1 is LNHDA and CDR2 is SQIVND (reference sequence). The CDR3 is made up of 14 amino acids. V was trimmed by 6 bases and J by 6 bases, leaving 17 bases between them. CDR3 region: CASSRPGTFDGYTF. The CDR3, as DNA: TGTGCCAGTAGCCGTCCAGGAACTTTTGATGGCTACACCTTC. Using reference TRBV19 and TRBJ1-2 for the parts outside the CDR3, the full variable domain is DGGITQSPKYLFRKEGQNVTLSCEQNLNHDAMYWYRQDPGQGLRLIYYSQIVNDFQKGDIAEGYSVSREKKESFPLTVTSAQKNPTAFYLCASSRPGTFDGYTFGSGTRLTVV.

The chain is built from TRBV4-2 and TRBJ1-6; 7 nucleotides align to TRBD1. Losses at the gene ends were 0 bases for V and 5 bases for J; bases not matched to a gene: 4. Germline CDR1 LGHNA, CDR2 YNFKEQ. The CDR3 is made up of 16 amino acids. The CDR3 region is CASSQERQGNNSPLHF. DNA of the CDR3: TGTGCCAGCAGCCAAGAGAGACAGGGAAATAATTCACCCCTCCACTTT.

The V gene is TRBV27, the J gene TRBJ1-5; D is unresolved. CDR1 and CDR2 from the germline V gene are MNHEY and SMNVEV (reference sequence). This CDR3 comprises 15 residues. Trimming left V 1 base short and J 0 bases short, with 7 bases between. The CDR3 protein is CASSLWPHSNQPQHF. The CDR3 nucleotides read TGTGCCAGCAGTTTATGGCCCCATAGCAATCAGCCCCAGCATTTT.

The genes are TRBV18 and TRBJ1-1; D remains ambiguous. Trimming took off 3 bases at V and 0 bases at J, with 20 bases between the two ends. The CDR3 covers 18 residues. Looked up from germline, CDR1 is KGHSH and CDR2 is LQKENI. CDR3 DNA sequence: TGTGCCAGCTCACCCGGAGGAATCAGGTTATCCATGAACACTGAAGCTTTCTTT. Its protein product is CASSPGGIRLSMNTEAFF.

This sequence joins TRBV30 and TRBJ1-2, with 8 positions matching TRBD1. The trim removed 4 bases at V and 3 bases at J, leaving 4 bases unmatched. The CDR3 contains 13 residues. The germline gives CDR1 GTSNPN, CDR2 SVGIG (reference sequence). The chain's CDR3 is CAWNDRGDYGYTF. The CDR3 nucleotides read TGTGCCTGGAACGACAGGGGTGACTATGGCTACACCTTC.

V and J are TRBV5-1 and TRBJ2-1; the D gene is possibly TRBD2 (5 bases). Germline CDR1 and CDR2: SGHRS and YFSETQ. The CDR3 is made up of 15 amino acids. Trimming pared 0 bases from V and 2 bases from J, leaving 9 bases between. CDR3 region: CASSLVGVTYNEQFF. As DNA, the CDR3 is TGCGCCAGCAGCTTGGTGGGAGTTACCTACAATGAGCAGTTCTTC.